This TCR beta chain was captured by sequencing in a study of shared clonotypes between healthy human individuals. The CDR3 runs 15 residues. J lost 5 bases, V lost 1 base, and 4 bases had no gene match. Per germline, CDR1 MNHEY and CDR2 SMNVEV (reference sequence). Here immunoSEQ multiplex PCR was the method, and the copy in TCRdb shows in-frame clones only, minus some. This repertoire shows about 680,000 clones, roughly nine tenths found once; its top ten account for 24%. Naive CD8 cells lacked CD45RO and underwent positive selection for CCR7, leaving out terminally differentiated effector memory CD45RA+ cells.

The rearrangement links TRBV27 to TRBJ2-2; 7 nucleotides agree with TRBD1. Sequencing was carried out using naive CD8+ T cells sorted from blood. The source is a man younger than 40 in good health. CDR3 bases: TGTGCCAGCAGTTTATGGGGGACAGAGACCGGGGAGCTGTTTTTT. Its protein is CASSLWGTETGELFF.